Listed here are 18 T cell receptor beta chains from one sample, sequenced in a study of cytomegalovirus exposure and HLA in healthy donors. The PCR used 60 Vbeta and 13 Jbeta primers. Data came from immunoSEQ multiplex PCR; TCRdb stores just in-frame clones and leaves some out. The repertoire holds 75,000 to 100,000 clones, with over 65% as singletons. Input material: PBMCs. Receptors were obtained from a man between 35 and 55 years old in good health and CMV-seronegative.

The chain has TRBV5-4 and TRBJ2-3, with 8 nucleotides matching TRBD1. The CDR3 is made up of 16 amino acids. Germline CDR1 and CDR2: SGHNT and YYREEE (reference sequence). V was pared by 4 bases and J by 2 bases, with 9 bases of the junction left unmatched. CDR3 loop: CASSPGQGVTTDTQYF. The DNA of the CDR3 is TGTGCCAGCAGCCCAGGACAGGGAGTAACCACAGATACGCAGTATTTT. The full variable domain, with the rest looked up from reference TRBV5-4 and TRBJ2-3, is ETGVTQSPTHLIKTRGQQVTLRCSSQSGHNTVSWYQQALGQGPQFIFQYYREEENGRGNFPPRFSGLQFPNYSSELNVNALELDDSALYLCASSPGQGVTTDTQYFGPGTRLTVL.

The V and J genes are TRBV29-1 and TRBJ1-5; 9 bases agree with TRBD1. With 1 base clipped from V and 7 bases from J, the junction kept 2 bases outside the gene matches. CDR1 is SQVTM, CDR2 ANQGSEA, per germline. CDR3 size: 13 residues. The CDR3 loop reads CSVEVTGGQPQHF. CDR3 coding DNA: TGCAGCGTTGAAGTGACAGGGGGACAGCCCCAGCATTTT.

This sequence joins TRBV30 and TRBJ2-1; perhaps TRBD1 as D (5 bases). The V end lost 0 bases, the J end lost 4 bases, and 10 bases lay between the germline ends. Germline V gene sequence: CDR1 GTSNPN, CDR2 SVGIG (reference sequence). This CDR3 has 14 amino acids. CDR3 sequence (DNA): TGTGCCTGGAGTGTTAGGACATTTTACAATGAGCAGTTCTTC. Protein product: CAWSVRTFYNEQFF. The full variable domain, in which reference TRBV30 and TRBJ2-1 provide the parts outside the CDR3, is SQTIHQWPATLVQPVGSPLSLECTVEGTSNPNLYWYRQAAGRGLQLLFYSVGIGQISSEVPQNLSASRPQDRQFILSSKKLLLSDSGFYLCAWSVRTFYNEQFFGPGTRLTVL.

The rearrangement uses TRBV28 and TRBJ1-1; no reliable D call. CDR3 length equals 14 residues. The germline V gene has CDR1 MDHEN and CDR2 SYDVKM. The V and J ends lost 7 bases and 1 base respectively, with 13 bases between them. As DNA, the CDR3 is TGTGCCAGCAAGGGAGAATTCACGAACACTGAAGCTTTCTTT. This sequence encodes CASKGEFTNTEAFF.

The rearrangement joins TRBV9 to TRBJ1-5; 9 nucleotides align to TRBD1. This CDR3 is built from 15 residues. Looked up from germline, CDR1 is SGDLS and CDR2 is YYNGEE. The V segment lost 4 bases and the J segment 3 bases; nucleotides outside the gene matches: 5. DNA of the CDR3: TGTGCCAGCAGCCCCGGACAGGGGAACAATCAGCCCCAGCATTTT. The encoded protein is CASSPGQGNNQPQHF.

DNA of the CDR3: TGTGCCAGCAGCTTAGCGGACAGGGCCGGCACTGAAGCTTTCTTT. It yields the protein CASSLADRAGTEAFF. The V call is TRBV7-8, the J call TRBJ1-1; the match to TRBD1 covers 8 bases. CDR3 length: 15 residues. V gave up 0 bases and J gave up 4 bases; unmatched junction bases: 4. Per germline, CDR1 SGHVS and CDR2 FQNEAQ.

J is TRBJ2-7 and V is TRBV27, with 12 bases matching TRBD2. Germline V CDR1 and CDR2: MNHEY, SMNVEV (reference sequence). The CDR3 runs 14 residues. V lost 6 bases, J lost 6 bases, and 6 bases stayed unmatched. CDR3 nucleotides: TGTGCCAGCAGAAAGACTAGCGGGAGTTTCGAGCAGTACTTC. This encodes CASRKTSGSFEQYF.

The V call is TRBV9, the J call TRBJ2-7; the D gene is possibly TRBD2 (6 bases). Germline CDR1 SGDLS, CDR2 YYNGEE. Trimming cost V 3 bases and J 0 bases, with 19 bases left between them. The CDR3 is made up of 17 amino acids. Written as DNA, the CDR3 is TGTGCCAGCAGCGCGTCCCGAGGCGGGGTTAGCTCCTACGAGCAGTACTTC. Translation: CASSASRGGVSSYEQYF. Full variable domain (missing parts from reference TRBV9 and TRBJ2-7): DSGVTQTPKHLITATGQRVTLRCSPRSGDLSVYWYQQSLDQGLQFLIQYYNGEERAKGNILERFSAQQFPDLHSELNLSSLELGDSALYFCASSASRGGVSSYEQYFGPGTRLTVT.

The chain has TRBV19 and TRBJ1-3; TRBD1 agrees at 8 bases. Germline V gene sequence: CDR1 LNHDA, CDR2 SQIVND (reference sequence). V lost 5 bases, J lost 0 bases, and 3 bases stayed unmatched. The CDR3 spans 15 residues. In nucleotides, the CDR3 is TGTGCCAGTAGTGGTCAGGGGGCCTCTGGAAACACCATATATTTT. It encodes CASSGQGASGNTIYF.

The chain employs TRBV18 and TRBJ2-5; D is uncertain. Trimming left V 3 bases short and J 5 bases short, with 10 bases between. The CDR3 runs 13 residues. The germline gives CDR1 KGHSH, CDR2 LQKENI. CDR3 protein: CASSPKPGETQYF. CDR3 nucleotides: TGTGCCAGCTCACCTAAACCAGGCGAGACCCAGTACTTC.

The chain has TRBV29-1 and TRBJ2-1; 10 nucleotides line up with TRBD2. Germline CDR1 reads SQVTM; CDR2 reads ANQGSEA. The CDR3 covers 15 residues. V shed 6 bases, J shed 0 bases, and the junction held 5 bases outside the gene matches. Here the CDR3 DNA reads TGCAGCGTCGTGGGACTAGCGAGCTCCTACAATGAGCAGTTCTTC. This codes for CSVVGLASSYNEQFF.

With respect to this clone: Compared with germline, one end of the junction differs, possibly owing to a read error. This chain uses TRBV7-9 with TRBJ1-1, with D hard to call. Germline CDR1 is SEHNR and CDR2 is FQNEAQ (reference sequence). The CDR3 length is 12 residues. CDR3 nucleotide sequence: TGTTCCAGCAGCTTAGAACCGGGAGGCGCTTTCTTT. It codes for CSSSLEPGGAFF.

This clone was found a few times. This sequence joins TRBV6-5 and TRBJ1-1; D may be TRBD1 (6 bases). Trimming left V 1 base short and J 0 bases short, with 12 bases between. The V gene's germline CDR1 is MNHEY and CDR2 SVGAGI. This CDR3 has 16 residues. The CDR3 DNA sequence: TGTGCCAGCAGTTACTACGGACAGCTGATGAACACTGAAGCTTTCTTT. This sequence encodes CASSYYGQLMNTEAFF.

This chain joins TRBV2 and TRBJ1-4; D might be TRBD1 (6 bases). The CDR3 has 14 amino acids. Per the germline V gene, CDR1 is SNHLY and CDR2 is FYNNEI. V was clipped by 5 bases and J by 3 bases, with 10 bases between them. Written as DNA, the CDR3 is TGTGCCAGCAGTCAAGGGGGGGCTAATGAAAAACTGTTTTTT. Protein product: CASSQGGANEKLFF.

The gene calls are TRBV4-2 and TRBJ1-6, with D tentatively TRBD1 (6 bases). This CDR3 contains 20 residues. Germline lookup yields CDR1 LGHNA and CDR2 YNFKEQ. The V end was cut by 2 bases, the J end by 6 bases, with 26 bases between. The chain's CDR3 is CASSQREGVGGQIRNSPLHF. In nucleotides, the CDR3 is TGTGCCAGCAGCCAACGAGAGGGGGTAGGCGGACAGATCCGTAATTCACCCCTCCACTTT.

This clone was observed a single time. The chain uses TRBV11-1 and TRBJ1-1; TRBD1 matches at 7 bases. The V gene's germline CDR1 is SGHAT and CDR2 FQDESV (reference sequence). The V and J ends lost 4 bases and 4 bases, in that order; junction bases with no gene match: 0. The CDR3 is 12 residues long. The CDR3, as DNA: TGTGCCAGCAGCTACAGGGGCACTGAAGCTTTCTTT. Protein sequence: CASSYRGTEAFF.

The V and J genes are TRBV6-1 and TRBJ2-3; TRBD2 matches at 12 bases. J lost 6 bases, V lost 2 bases, and 12 bases had no gene match. CDR3 size: 18 residues. Germline V CDR1 and CDR2: MNHNS, SASEGT. CDR3: CASSERDGLAGLMDTQYF. Written as DNA, the CDR3 is TGTGCCAGCAGTGAAAGGGACGGACTAGCGGGATTAATGGATACGCAGTATTTT.

The chain links TRBV18 to TRBJ1-2, with TRBD1 matching over 7 bases. The V segment lost 6 bases and the J segment 3 bases; nucleotides outside the gene matches: 4. This CDR3 is built from 13 residues. From germline, CDR1 is KGHSH and CDR2 LQKENI. CDR3 DNA sequence: TGTGCCAGCTCGATAGGACAGGACTATGGCTACACCTTC. This sequence encodes CASSIGQDYGYTF.